This note documents a single T cell receptor beta chain sequence. Its antigen remains unknown. This record comes from a study of cytomegalovirus exposure and HLA in healthy donors. This CDR3 has 19 amino acids. Germline CDR1 and CDR2: LNHDA and SQIVND (reference sequence). With V trimmed by 4 bases and J by 0 bases, 10 bases remained unmatched. General observations from the study: Common viral pathogens seemed, in a later analysis, to connect with several of the most significant clusters. Upon later analysis, HLA-associated TCR beta chains proved more clonally expanded than other, equally common chains. Evidence from a later analysis indicated that most CMV-associated TCR beta chains looked HLA-restricted.

The study ran its PCR with 60 Vbeta and 13 Jbeta primers. The repertoire was sequenced with immunoSEQ multiplex PCR; TCRdb's copy has only in-frame clones and lacks some. This repertoire includes 170,000 or so clones. Material for sequencing was PBMCs. V is TRBV19 and J is TRBJ2-6, with 9 bases that match TRBD2. The sequence was collected from a man aged 25 to 40 in good health and CMV-seronegative. The CDR3 DNA sequence: TGTGCCAGTAGTAGGGCGGGAGGGGAAGGGCCCTCTGGGGCCAACGTCCTGACTTTC. As protein: CASSRAGGEGPSGANVLTF.